This record covers a single T cell receptor (beta chain). Its antigen is unknown. This sample is part of a study of beta chain features in type 1 diabetes. Study-wide findings and caveats: Among patients with Type 1 diabetes, TCRB CDR3s were moderately but significantly shorter in every one of the four CD4+ subsets.

Of the isolated RNA, all was reverse transcribed, and so the sequenced material was expressed TCRB transcripts. Libraries were prepared by immunoSEQ multiplex PCR; TCRdb keeps only in-frame clonotypes and omits some of them. The repertoire holds hundreds of thousands of clones, around 15% seen once, with nearly 0.04% in the top ten. With V trimmed by 6 bases and J by 2 bases, 3 bases remained unmatched. Germline lookup yields CDR1 SNHLY and CDR2 FYNNEI. CDR3 length: 14 amino acids. Sequenced input: naive CD4+ T cells from blood. The V gene is TRBV2, the J gene TRBJ2-7; TRBD1 matches 11 bases. The source of this sequence is a man between 18 and 35 years old with type 1 diabetes. The CDR3 protein is CASRGQGGPYEQYF. CDR3 in DNA: TGTGCCAGCAGGGGACAGGGGGGACCCTACGAGCAGTACTTC.